This T cell receptor (beta chain) was identified in a study of response to subunit inactivated influenza vaccine. Broader study findings: Authors proposed each seasonal influenza vaccination draws in few new T cells.

About this clonotype: The antigen is not known.

TCRdb processed the RT-PCR reads anew with MiXCR; each CDR3 protein has one entry. Of fewer than 650,000 distinct CDR3 sequences in the sample, over 10% are singletons; the top ten hold over 10%. Germline trimming cut 5 bases from V and 7 bases from J; bases unmatched to any gene: 13. This CDR3 comprises 15 residues. Germline CDR1 and CDR2: DFQATT and SNEGSKA (reference sequence). Material: PBMCs from blood, obtained 35 to 45 days after vaccination. The chain recombines TRBV20-1 with TRBJ2-1, with 8 bases lining up with TRBD1. The source of this sequence is a man aged 45 to 65 who received an inactivated influenza vaccine. CDR3 region: CSAPPRDRLGNEQFF. The CDR3 nucleotides read TGCAGTGCTCCCCCCCGGGACAGGCTCGGGAATGAGCAGTTCTTC.